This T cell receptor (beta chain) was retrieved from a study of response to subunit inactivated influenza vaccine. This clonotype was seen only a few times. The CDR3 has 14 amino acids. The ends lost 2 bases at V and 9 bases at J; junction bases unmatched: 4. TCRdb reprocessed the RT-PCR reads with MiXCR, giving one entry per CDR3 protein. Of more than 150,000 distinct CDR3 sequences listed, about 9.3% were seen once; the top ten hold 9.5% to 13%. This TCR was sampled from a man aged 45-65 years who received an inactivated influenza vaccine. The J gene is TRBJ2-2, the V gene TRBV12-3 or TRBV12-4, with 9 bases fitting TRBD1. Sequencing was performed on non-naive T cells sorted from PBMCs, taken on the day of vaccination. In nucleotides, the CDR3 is TGTGCCAGCAGTTTATCGGACAGGGGCCGGGAGCTGTTTTTT. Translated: CASSLSDRGRELFF.